The entry that follows covers one T cell receptor beta chain sequence. The data belong to a study of blood T cell repertoires in COVID-19. V was pared by 4 bases and J by 2 bases, with 9 bases between. The CDR3 extends over 12 amino acids. Looked up from germline, CDR1 is SQVTM and CDR2 is ANQGSEA. Measured with immunoSEQ multiplex PCR; TCRdb has only the in-frame clones, and not every one. This table holds 110,000 or so clones, around nine tenths found once. The rearrangement joins TRBV29-1 to TRBJ2-7, with a tentative D call TRBD2 (5 bases). Sequenced sample: peripheral blood. The clonotype was recovered from a woman aged 65 to 85 who had recovered from COVID-19. CDR3 DNA sequence: TGCAGCGTTGTCGGGGTGGCCTACGAGCAGTACTTC. It yields the protein CSVVGVAYEQYF.